The clone carrying this T cell receptor beta chain appeared a few times. This specimen comes from a study of blood T cell repertoires in COVID-19. Looking at the study overall: Whether acute or convalescent, the COVID-19 samples came from the United States, Italy and Spain.

CDR1 and CDR2 (germline): SEHNR, FQNEAQ (reference sequence). V dropped 6 bases and J dropped 7 bases, with 12 bases sitting between them. The CDR3 consists of 13 residues. Per the authors' pipeline: Using reference gene primer amplification, nucleated cell counts were estimated. Libraries were prepared by immunoSEQ multiplex PCR; TCRdb keeps only in-frame clonotypes and omits some of them. V, J and clone size reflect that table, while D and trimming were determined from the DNA. Of some 220,000 clones in the sample, 84% were seen once. The clonotype originates from a woman aged 60 to 75 who had recovered from COVID-19. This sequence joins TRBV7-9 and TRBJ2-2, with D tentatively TRBD1 (6 bases). The sample consisted of peripheral blood. The CDR3 DNA follows: TGTGCCAGCAGTGAGCAGGGGTTCGGGGAGCTGTTTTTT. This gives the protein CASSEQGFGELFF.